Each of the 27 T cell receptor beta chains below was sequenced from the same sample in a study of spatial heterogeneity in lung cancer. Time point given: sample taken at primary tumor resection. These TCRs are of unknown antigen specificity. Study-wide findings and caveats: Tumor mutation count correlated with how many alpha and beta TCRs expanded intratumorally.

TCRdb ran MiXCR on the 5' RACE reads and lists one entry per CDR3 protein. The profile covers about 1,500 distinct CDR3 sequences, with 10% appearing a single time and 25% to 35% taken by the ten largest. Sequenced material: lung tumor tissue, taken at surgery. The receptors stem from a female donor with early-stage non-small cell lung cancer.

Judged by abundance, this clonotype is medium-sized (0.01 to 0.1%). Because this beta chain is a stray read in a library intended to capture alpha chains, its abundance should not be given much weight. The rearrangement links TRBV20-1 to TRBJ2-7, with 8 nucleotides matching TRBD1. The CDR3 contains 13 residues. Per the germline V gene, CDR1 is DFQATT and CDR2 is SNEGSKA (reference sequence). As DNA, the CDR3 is TGCAGCCTCCAGAGGACAGGGATCTACGAGCAGTACTTC. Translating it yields CSLQRTGIYEQYF.

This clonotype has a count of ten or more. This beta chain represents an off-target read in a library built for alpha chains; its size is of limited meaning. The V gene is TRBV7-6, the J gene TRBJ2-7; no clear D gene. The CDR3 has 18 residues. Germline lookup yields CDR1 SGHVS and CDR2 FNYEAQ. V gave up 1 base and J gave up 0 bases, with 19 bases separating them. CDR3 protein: CASSLEPGSLTVSYEQYF. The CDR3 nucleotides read TGTGCCAGCAGCTTAGAACCAGGTTCCTTAACGGTCTCCTACGAGCAGTACTTC.

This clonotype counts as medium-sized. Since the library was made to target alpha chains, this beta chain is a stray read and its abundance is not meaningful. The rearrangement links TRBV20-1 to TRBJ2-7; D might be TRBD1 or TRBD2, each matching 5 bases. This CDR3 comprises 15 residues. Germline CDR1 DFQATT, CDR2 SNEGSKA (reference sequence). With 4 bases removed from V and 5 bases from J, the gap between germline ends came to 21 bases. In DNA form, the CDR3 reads TGCAGTGCTACCAGAAGCCGGGCAGGGAGTAACGAGCAGTACTTC. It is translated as CSATRSRAGSNEQYF.

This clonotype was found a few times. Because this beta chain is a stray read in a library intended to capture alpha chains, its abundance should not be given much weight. The CDR3 DNA reads TGCGCCAGCAGTTTTGGGACTAGAACGGCAGATACGCAGTATTTT. Amino acids: CASSFGTRTADTQYF. The chain uses TRBV5-1 and TRBJ2-3; 8 bases agree with TRBD2. This CDR3 comprises 15 residues. CDR1 and CDR2 (germline): SGHRS, YFSETQ. V lost 5 bases to trimming and J lost 4 bases; unmatched junction nucleotides: 9.

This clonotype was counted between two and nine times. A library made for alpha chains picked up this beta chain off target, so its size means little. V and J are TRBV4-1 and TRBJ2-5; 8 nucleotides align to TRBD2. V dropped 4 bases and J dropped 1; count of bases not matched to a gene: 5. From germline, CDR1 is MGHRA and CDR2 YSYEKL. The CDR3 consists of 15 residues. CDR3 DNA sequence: TGCGCCAGCAGCCCGGCGACTAGCGTCCAAGAGACCCAGTACTTC. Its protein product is CASSPATSVQETQYF.

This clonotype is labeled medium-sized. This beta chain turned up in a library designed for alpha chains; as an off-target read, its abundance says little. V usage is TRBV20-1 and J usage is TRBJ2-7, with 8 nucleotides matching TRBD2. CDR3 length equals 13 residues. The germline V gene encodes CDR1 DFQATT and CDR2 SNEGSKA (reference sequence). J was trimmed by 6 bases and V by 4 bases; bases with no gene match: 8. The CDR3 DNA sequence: TGCAGTGCTACAGTATTAGCGGGGTCCGAGCAGTACTTC. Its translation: CSATVLAGSEQYF.

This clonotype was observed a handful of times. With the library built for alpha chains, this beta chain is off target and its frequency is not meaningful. The CDR3 bases are TGTGCCACCAGCAGAGGTACACGCACAGATACGCAGTATTTT. Protein: CATSRGTRTDTQYF. The V and J genes are TRBV15 and TRBJ2-3; no clear D. Germline values: CDR1 LNHNV, CDR2 YYDKDF (reference sequence). Trimming removed 1 base at V and 1 base at J, with 6 bases between. The CDR3 extends over 14 amino acids.

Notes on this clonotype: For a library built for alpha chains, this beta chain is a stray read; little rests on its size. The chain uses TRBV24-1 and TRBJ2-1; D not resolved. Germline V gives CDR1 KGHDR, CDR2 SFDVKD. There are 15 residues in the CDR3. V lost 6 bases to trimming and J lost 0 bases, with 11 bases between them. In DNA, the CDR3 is TGTGCCACCAGTTCCTCGATTAGCTCCTACAATGAGCAGTTCTTC. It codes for CATSSSISSYNEQFF.

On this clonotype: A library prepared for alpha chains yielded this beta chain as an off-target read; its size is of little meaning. CDR3 sequence (DNA): TGCGCCAGCAGCTTGGTCTTAGTTTCTCGGACTCTAGCAACAGATACGCAGTATTTT. Its translation: CASSLVLVSRTLATDTQYF. V usage is TRBV5-1 and J usage is TRBJ2-3; a possible D gene is TRBD2 (5 bases). With 0 bases removed from V and 3 bases from J, the gap between germline ends came to 23 bases. This CDR3 has 19 amino acids. Per the germline V gene, CDR1 is SGHRS and CDR2 is YFSETQ.

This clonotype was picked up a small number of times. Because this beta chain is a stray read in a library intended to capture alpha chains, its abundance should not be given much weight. The CDR3 protein is CASSQGGLAGDTQYF. The CDR3 bases are TGTGCCAGCAGCCAAGGGGGACTAGCAGGAGATACGCAGTATTTT. V and J are TRBV4-2 and TRBJ2-3, with TRBD2 identical over 9 bases. J was trimmed by 5 bases and V by 1 base; bases with no gene match: 4. Looked up from germline, CDR1 is LGHNA and CDR2 is YNFKEQ. The CDR3 loop spans 15 amino acids.

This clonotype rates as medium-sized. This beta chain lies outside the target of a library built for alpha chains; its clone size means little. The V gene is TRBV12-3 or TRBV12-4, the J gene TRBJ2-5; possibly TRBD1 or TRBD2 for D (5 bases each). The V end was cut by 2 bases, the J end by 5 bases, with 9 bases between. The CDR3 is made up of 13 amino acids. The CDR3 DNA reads TGTGCCAGCAGTTTACCCGAGGGGGAGACCCAGTACTTC. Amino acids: CASSLPEGETQYF.

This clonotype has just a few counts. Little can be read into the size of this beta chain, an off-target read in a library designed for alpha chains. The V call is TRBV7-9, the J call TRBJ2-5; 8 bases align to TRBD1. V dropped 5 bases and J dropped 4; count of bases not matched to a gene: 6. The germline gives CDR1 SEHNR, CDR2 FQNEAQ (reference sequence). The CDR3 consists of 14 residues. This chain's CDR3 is CASSPSTGVETQYF. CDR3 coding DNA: TGTGCCAGCAGCCCCTCGACAGGGGTAGAGACCCAGTACTTC.

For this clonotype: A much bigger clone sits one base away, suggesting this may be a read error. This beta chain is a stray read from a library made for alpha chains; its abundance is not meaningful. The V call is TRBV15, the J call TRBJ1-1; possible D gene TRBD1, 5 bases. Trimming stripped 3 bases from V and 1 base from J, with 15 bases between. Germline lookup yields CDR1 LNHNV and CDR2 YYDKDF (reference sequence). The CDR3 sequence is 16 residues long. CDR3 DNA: TGTGCCACCAGCAGGCAATTCGTACAGGCGAACACTGAAGCTTTCTTT. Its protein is CATSRQFVQANTEAFF.

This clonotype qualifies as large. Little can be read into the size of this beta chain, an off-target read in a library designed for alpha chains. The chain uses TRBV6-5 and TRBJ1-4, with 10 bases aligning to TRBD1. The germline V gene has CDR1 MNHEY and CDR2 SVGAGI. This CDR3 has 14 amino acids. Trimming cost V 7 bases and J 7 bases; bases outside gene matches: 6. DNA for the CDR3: TGTGCCAGCAAATCCGGGACAGGGGCTGAAAAACTGTTTTTT. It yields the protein CASKSGTGAEKLFF.

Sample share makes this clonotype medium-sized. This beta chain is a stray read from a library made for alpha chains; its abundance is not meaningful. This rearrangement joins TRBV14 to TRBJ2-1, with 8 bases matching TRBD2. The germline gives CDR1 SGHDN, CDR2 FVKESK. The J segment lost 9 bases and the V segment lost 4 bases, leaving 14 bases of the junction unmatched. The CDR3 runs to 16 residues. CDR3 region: CASSPAHGLAGGEQFF. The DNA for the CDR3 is TGTGCCAGCAGCCCCGCCCACGGACTAGCCGGGGGTGAGCAGTTCTTC.

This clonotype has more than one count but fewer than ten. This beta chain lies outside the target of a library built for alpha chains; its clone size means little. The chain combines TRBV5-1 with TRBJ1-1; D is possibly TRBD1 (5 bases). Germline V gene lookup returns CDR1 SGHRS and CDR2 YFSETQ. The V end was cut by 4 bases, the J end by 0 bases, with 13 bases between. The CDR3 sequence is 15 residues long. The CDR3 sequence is CASSAGGGLNTEAFF. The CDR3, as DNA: TGCGCCAGCAGCGCTGGTGGGGGGTTGAACACTGAAGCTTTCTTT.

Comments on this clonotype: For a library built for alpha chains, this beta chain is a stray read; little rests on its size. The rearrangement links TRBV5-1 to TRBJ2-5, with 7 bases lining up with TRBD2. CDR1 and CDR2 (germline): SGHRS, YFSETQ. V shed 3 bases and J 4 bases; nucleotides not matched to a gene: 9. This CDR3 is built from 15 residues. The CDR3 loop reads CASSSQRGPAETQYF. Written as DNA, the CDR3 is TGCGCCAGCAGCTCGCAGCGGGGCCCGGCAGAGACCCAGTACTTC.

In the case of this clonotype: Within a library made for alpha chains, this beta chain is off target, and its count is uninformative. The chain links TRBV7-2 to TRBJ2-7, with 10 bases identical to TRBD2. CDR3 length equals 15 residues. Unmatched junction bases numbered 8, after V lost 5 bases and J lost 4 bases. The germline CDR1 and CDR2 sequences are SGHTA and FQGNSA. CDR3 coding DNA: TGTGCCAGCAGCGCCCGGACTAGCGGAGATTACGAGCAGTACTTC. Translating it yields CASSARTSGDYEQYF.

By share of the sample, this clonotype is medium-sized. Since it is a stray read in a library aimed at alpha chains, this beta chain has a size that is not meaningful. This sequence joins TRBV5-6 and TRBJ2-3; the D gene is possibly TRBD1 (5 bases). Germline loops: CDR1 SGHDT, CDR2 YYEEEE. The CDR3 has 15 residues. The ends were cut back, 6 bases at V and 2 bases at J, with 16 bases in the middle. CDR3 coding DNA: TGTGCCAGCATCCAGAATGGGGCTTCCACAGATACGCAGTATTTT. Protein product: CASIQNGASTDTQYF.

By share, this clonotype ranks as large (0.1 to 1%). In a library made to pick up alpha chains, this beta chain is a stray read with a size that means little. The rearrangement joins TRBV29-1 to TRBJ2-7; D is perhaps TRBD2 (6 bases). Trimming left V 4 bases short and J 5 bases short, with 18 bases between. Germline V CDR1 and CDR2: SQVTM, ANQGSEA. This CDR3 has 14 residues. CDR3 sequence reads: CSVGTKGGVDEQYF. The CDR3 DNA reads TGCAGCGTTGGGACAAAGGGCGGGGTCGACGAGCAGTACTTC.

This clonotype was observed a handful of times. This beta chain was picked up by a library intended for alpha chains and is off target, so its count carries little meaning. CDR3 DNA: TGCAGTGCTAGTGGTGGGAAGGGCTACGAGCAGTACTTC. Encoded protein: CSASGGKGYEQYF. This sequence joins TRBV20-1 and TRBJ2-7; D is unresolved. This CDR3 is built from 13 residues. V gave up 3 bases and J gave up 3 bases, with 12 bases separating them. Germline V gives CDR1 DFQATT, CDR2 SNEGSKA (reference sequence).

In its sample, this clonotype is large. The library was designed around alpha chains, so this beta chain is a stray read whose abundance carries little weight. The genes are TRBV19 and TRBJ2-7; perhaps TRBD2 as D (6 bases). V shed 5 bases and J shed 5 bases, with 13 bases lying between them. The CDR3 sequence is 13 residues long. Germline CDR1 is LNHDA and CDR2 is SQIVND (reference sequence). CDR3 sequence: CASSPPGRHEQYF. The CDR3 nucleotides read TGTGCCAGTAGTCCACCGGGGAGGCACGAGCAGTACTTC.

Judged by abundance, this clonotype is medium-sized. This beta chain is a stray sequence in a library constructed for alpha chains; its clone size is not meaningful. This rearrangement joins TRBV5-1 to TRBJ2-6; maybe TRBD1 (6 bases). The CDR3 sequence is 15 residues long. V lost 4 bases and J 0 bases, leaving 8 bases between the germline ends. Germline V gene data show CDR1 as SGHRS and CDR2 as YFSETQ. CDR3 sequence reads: CASSTGSSGANVLTF. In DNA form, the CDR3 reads TGCGCCAGCAGCACAGGGAGCTCTGGGGCCAACGTCCTGACTTTC.

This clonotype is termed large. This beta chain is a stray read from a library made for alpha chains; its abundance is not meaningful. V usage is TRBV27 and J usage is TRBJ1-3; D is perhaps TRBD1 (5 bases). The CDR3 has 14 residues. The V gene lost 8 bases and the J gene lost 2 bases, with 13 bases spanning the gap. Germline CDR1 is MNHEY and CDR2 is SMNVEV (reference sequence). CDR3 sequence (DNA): TGTGCCAGCCGACAAATGGGACCTGGAAACACCATATATTTT. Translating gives CASRQMGPGNTIYF.

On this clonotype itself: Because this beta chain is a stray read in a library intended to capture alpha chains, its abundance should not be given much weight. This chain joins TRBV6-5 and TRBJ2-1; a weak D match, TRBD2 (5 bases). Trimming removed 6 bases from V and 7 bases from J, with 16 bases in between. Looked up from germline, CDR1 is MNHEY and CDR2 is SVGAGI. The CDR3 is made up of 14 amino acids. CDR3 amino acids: CASSRPGERNEQFF. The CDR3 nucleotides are TGTGCCAGCAGCAGGCCTGGGGAGAGGAATGAGCAGTTCTTC.

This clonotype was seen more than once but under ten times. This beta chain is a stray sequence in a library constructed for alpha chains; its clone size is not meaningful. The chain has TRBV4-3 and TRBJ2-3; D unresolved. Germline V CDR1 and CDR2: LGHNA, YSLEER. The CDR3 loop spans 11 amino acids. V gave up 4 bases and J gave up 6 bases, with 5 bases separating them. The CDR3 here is CASSLGDTQYF. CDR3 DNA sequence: TGCGCCAGCAGCCTAGGCGATACGCAGTATTTT.

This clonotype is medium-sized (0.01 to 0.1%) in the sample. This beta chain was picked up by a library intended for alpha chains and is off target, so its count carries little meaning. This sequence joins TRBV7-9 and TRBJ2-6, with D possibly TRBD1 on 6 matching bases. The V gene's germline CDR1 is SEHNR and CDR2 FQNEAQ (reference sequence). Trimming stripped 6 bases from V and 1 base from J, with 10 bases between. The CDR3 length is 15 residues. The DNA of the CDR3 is TGTGCCAGCAGTTACAGGGAATCTGGGGCCAACGTCCTGACTTTC. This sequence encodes CASSYRESGANVLTF.